This TCR beta chain was observed in a study of T cell responses to AZD1222 COVID-19 vaccine. General study findings and limits: Close to half of all spike-specific TCRs reportedly target regions of the variants that are unmutated. Spike-specific TCR breadth and depth rose after two AZD1222 doses. In all cases, repertoires were sampled only after the peak T cell response. Most donors were white British, females outnumbered males, and clonal diversity was possibly underestimated.

This clone was seen a few times. Its antigen is currently unknown. Profiling relied on immunoSEQ multiplex PCR, and the TCRdb table lists in-frame clones only, not all of them. The sample has 90,000 to 150,000 clones; over 75% are singletons. The V and J ends lost 5 bases and 2 bases respectively, with 12 bases between them. Germline V gene sequence: CDR1 SGHVS, CDR2 FQNEAQ. The CDR3 is made up of 14 amino acids. This material consisted of peripheral blood, taken on day 0 of AZD1222 vaccination. The receptor was isolated from an adult in good health. The V call is TRBV7-8, the J call TRBJ2-5, with D possibly called TRBD1 or TRBD2 (5 bases each). In DNA, the CDR3 is TGTGCCAGCAGCCCGGGGACGGTACAAGAGACCCAGTACTTC. The encoded protein is CASSPGTVQETQYF.